One and the same sample provided the 9 T cell receptor beta chains below, sequenced in a study of blood T cell repertoires in COVID-19. Sequenced by immunoSEQ multiplex PCR; TCRdb stores in-frame clones only, minus some. The table lists around 260,000 clones, roughly 87% of them singletons. The material sequenced was peripheral blood. The receptors shown here come from a human donor in a cohort sampled during active COVID-19.

This chain connects TRBV7-2 to TRBJ2-5; TRBD2 matches 13 bases. V shed 6 bases, J shed 5 bases, and the junction held 6 bases outside the gene matches. The CDR3 sequence is 15 residues long. CDR1 is SGHTA and CDR2 is FQGNSA in the germline V gene. The CDR3 DNA reads as TGTGCCAGCAGTCGGACTAGCGGGGGCTGGGAGACCCAGTACTTC. Amino acids: CASSRTSGGWETQYF.

The V gene is TRBV15, the J gene TRBJ2-7, with TRBD2 matching 8 bases. Germline V gene data show CDR1 as LNHNV and CDR2 as YYDKDF (reference sequence). This CDR3 is built from 15 residues. V lost 1 base and J lost 4; bases outside the gene matches: 6. The CDR3 loop is CATSRGGSGVYEQYF. For the CDR3, the DNA is TGTGCCACCAGCAGAGGGGGTAGCGGGGTATACGAGCAGTACTTC.

This clone appeared a single time. CDR3: CAWSALGPPLMNTEAFF. The CDR3 coding sequence is TGTGCCTGGAGTGCCTTGGGCCCGCCTCTTATGAACACTGAAGCTTTCTTT. This chain uses TRBV30 with TRBJ1-1; D unclear. CDR1 is GTSNPN, CDR2 SVGIG, per germline (reference sequence). V lost 1 base, J lost 0 bases, and 18 bases lay in between. This CDR3 is built from 17 residues.

The chain uses TRBV9 and TRBJ1-2; 7 nucleotides line up with TRBD1. Germline V gene lookup returns CDR1 SGDLS and CDR2 YYNGEE. The CDR3 is 14 residues long. The junction had 5 bases not matched to a gene; V was cut back by 0 bases and J by 6 bases. The CDR3 protein is CASSVGQGGNGYTF. The DNA of the CDR3 is TGTGCCAGCAGCGTAGGGCAGGGGGGAAATGGCTACACCTTC.

V is TRBV5-4 and J is TRBJ1-1; no clear D gene. This CDR3 comprises 14 residues. CDR1 is SGHNT, CDR2 YYREEE, per germline (reference sequence). V was pared by 5 bases and J by 2 bases, with 13 bases between. DNA of the CDR3: TGTGCCAGCAGAACGAGAACAGCTAACACTGAAGCTTTCTTT. Translated, it gives CASRTRTANTEAFF.

The chain uses TRBV3-1 (or the pseudogene TRBV3-2) and TRBJ1-3; D gene ambiguous. Germline-derived CDR1 and CDR2 are LGHDT and YNNKEL (reference sequence). This CDR3 has 15 amino acids. V was trimmed by 2 bases and J by 3 bases, leaving 11 bases between them. DNA of the CDR3: TGTGCCAGCAGCCAACAATTCCGGGTTGGAAACACCATATATTTT. Its protein is CASSQQFRVGNTIYF.

This chain uses TRBV4-3 with TRBJ1-4, with D possibly being TRBD1 (6 bases). Germline CDR1 reads LGHNA; CDR2 reads YSLEER. This CDR3 spans 13 amino acids. V shed 0 bases and J shed 8 bases, with 7 bases lying between them. CDR3 in DNA: TGCGCCAGCAGCCAAGATGACAGGGAAAAACTGTTTTTT. Its translation is CASSQDDREKLFF.

The chain carries TRBV4-3 and TRBJ1-6; TRBD1 is a possible D gene (5 bases). Germline loops: CDR1 LGHNA, CDR2 YSLEER. Trimming removed 2 bases at V and 9 bases at J, with 14 bases between. The length of the CDR3 is 15 residues. CDR3 DNA: TGCGCCAGCAGCCAACAAACCGGGGGAGGTTCACCCCTCCACTTT. This codes for CASSQQTGGGSPLHF.

This clone has more than one count but fewer than ten. V and J are TRBV19 and TRBJ1-2; 10 bases agree with TRBD1. V gave up 11 bases and J gave up 7 bases; unmatched junction bases: 10. The CDR3 is 13 amino acids. Germline V gene data show CDR1 as LNHDA and CDR2 as SQIVND (reference sequence). The CDR3: CALGTGELAGYTF. The CDR3 coding sequence is TGTGCCCTGGGGACAGGGGAACTTGCTGGCTACACCTTC. Based on the CDR3 plus reference TRBV19 and TRBJ1-2, the full variable domain is DGGITQSPKYLFRKEGQNVTLSCEQNLNHDAMYWYRQDPGQGLRLIYYSQIVNDFQKGDIAEGYSVSREKKESFPLTVTSAQKNPTAFYLCALGTGELAGYTFGSGTRLTVV.